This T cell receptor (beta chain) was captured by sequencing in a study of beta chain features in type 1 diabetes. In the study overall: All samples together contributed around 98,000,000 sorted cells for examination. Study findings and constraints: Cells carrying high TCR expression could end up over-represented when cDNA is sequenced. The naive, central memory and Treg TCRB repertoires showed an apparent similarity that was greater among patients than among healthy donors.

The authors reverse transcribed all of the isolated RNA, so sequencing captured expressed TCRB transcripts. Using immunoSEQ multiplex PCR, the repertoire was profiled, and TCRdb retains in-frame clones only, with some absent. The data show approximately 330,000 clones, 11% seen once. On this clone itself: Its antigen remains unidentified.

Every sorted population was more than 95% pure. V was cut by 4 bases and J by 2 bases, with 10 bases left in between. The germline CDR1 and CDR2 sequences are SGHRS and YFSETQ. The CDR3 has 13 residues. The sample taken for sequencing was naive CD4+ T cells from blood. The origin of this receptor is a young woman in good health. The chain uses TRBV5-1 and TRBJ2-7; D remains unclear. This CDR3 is CASSGDNTYEQYF. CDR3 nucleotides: TGCGCCAGCAGCGGCGACAATACCTACGAGCAGTACTTC.